This TCR beta chain was sequenced in a study of T cell changes during pregnancy in multiple sclerosis. Profiling relied on immunoSEQ multiplex PCR, and the TCRdb table lists in-frame clones only, not all of them. There are 34,000 or so clones in the sample; about nine tenths occur only once, and about 10% lies in the top ten. The TCR was taken from a female donor with multiple sclerosis, enrolled in a pregnancy study. Specimen: CD8+ T cells from peripheral blood mononuclear cells, collected before pregnancy.

The CDR3 DNA reads TGTGCCAGCAGTCTACTAGCGGGACCCTACAATGAGCAGTTCTTC. This codes for CASSLLAGPYNEQFF. The J gene is TRBJ2-1, the V gene TRBV6-5; 10 nucleotides agree with TRBD2. The germline CDR1 and CDR2 sequences are MNHEY and SVGAGI. The CDR3 covers 15 residues. V shed 5 bases and J 2 bases; nucleotides not matched to a gene: 3.